The following is a T cell receptor beta chain sequence with its context. Using immunoSEQ multiplex PCR, the repertoire was profiled, and TCRdb retains in-frame clones only, with some absent. This sample has roughly 340,000 clones, with over 75% found just once. This specimen comes from a study of blood T cell repertoires in COVID-19. V was cut by 4 bases and J by 5 bases, with 12 bases left in between. Germline V lookup: CDR1 LGHDT, CDR2 YNNKEL (reference sequence). The CDR3 is made up of 13 amino acids. This sequence was found in a man aged 18-30 years who had recovered from COVID-19. The rearrangement joins TRBV3-1 (or the pseudogene TRBV3-2) to TRBJ2-7, with a tentative D call TRBD1 (6 bases). Sequenced sample: PBMCs or T cells enriched from blood (not recorded which). CDR3 nucleotides: TGTGCCAGCAGCCTAAATGGGGGCGACGAGCAGTACTTC. It translates to CASSLNGGDEQYF.